The clone carrying this TCR beta chain was detected only once. One end of the junction fails to match germline, which may point to a read error. Molecular barcoding with unique molecular identifiers was used for the TCRbeta library. TCRdb used MiXCR to reprocess the PCR reads, holding one entry per CDR3 protein. Among around 200,000 distinct CDR3 sequences listed, roughly 10% were seen once. This entry belongs to a study of T-cell reconstitution after alpha-beta-depleted transplantation in children. The CDR3 is made up of 16 amino acids. Germline assignment: CDR1 DFQATT and CDR2 SNEGSKA (reference sequence).

The V call is TRBV20-1, the J call TRBJ2-7; 9 bases agree with TRBD1. The sequence derives from a human donor who donated a stem cell graft to a child with acute lymphoblastic leukemia. The input for sequencing was PBMCs from the stem cell graft donor, taken from the stem cell graft. Here the CDR3 reads CCARERTGTGSYEQYF. CDR3 in DNA: TGCTGTGCTAGAGAAAGGACGGGGACAGGGTCCTACGAGCAGTACTTC.